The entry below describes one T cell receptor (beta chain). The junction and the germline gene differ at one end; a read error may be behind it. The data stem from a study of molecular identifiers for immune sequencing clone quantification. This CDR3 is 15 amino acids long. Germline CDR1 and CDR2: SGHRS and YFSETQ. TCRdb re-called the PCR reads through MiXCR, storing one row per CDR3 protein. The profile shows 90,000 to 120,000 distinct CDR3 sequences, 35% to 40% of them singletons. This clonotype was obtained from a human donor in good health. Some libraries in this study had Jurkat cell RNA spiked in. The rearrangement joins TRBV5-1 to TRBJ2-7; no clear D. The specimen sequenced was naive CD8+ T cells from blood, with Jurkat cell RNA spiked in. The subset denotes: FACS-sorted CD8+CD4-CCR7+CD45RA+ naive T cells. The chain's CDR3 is CASSLDSGPSCEQYF. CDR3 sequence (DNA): TGCGCCAGCTCTCTTGATTCAGGACCCTCCTGCGAGCAGTACTTC.